The rows below give T cell receptor beta chains drawn from one sample of a study of beta chain features in type 1 diabetes. Data came from immunoSEQ multiplex PCR; TCRdb stores just in-frame clones and leaves some out. The table includes 95,000 to 150,000 clones, about 16% detected once. The sample taken for sequencing was central memory CD4+ T cells from blood. These receptors came from a young man with type 1 diabetes. Both conserved end residues are part of each CDR3. The order of the fields is CDR3 DNA, CDR3 protein, CDR3 length, D gene, J gene, V gene, clone size. D genes are given only for firm matches. Size tells how often a clone was seen (once, few, many) or the class of an expanded clone, and some rows leave it out.

CDR3nt: TGTGCCAGCAGCCGAGGTAGTAGGGGGAGTTCAATATACGAGCAGTACTTC
CDR3aa: CASSRGSRGSSIYEQYF
len: 17
d_gene: NA
j_gene: TRBJ2-7
v_gene: TRBV14
abundance: few

CDR3nt: TGTGCCACCAGCAGAGATAATGCAGCGGGGGGCGATACGCAGTATTTT
CDR3aa: CATSRDNAAGGDTQYF
len: 16
d_gene: TRBD2
j_gene: TRBJ2-3
v_gene: TRBV15
abundance: few

CDR3nt: TGCGCCAGCAGCCAAGAAGTGGGGACAGGATTTCTCTACACCTTC
CDR3aa: CASSQEVGTGFLYTF
len: 15
d_gene: TRBD1
j_gene: TRBJ1-2
v_gene: TRBV4-3
abundance: few

CDR3nt: TGTGCCAGCAGTTACTCAGGCGGCACAACTGGAAACACCATATATTTT
CDR3aa: CASSYSGGTTGNTIYF
len: 16
d_gene: NA
j_gene: TRBJ1-3
v_gene: TRBV6-5
abundance: few

CDR3nt: TGTGCCAGCAGTCCGACAGGGCACTATGGCTACACCTTC
CDR3aa: CASSPTGHYGYTF
len: 13
d_gene: TRBD1
j_gene: TRBJ1-2
v_gene: TRBV6-4
abundance: once

CDR3nt: TGTGCCAGCAGCCAAGAACGCGGGAGAGACACGCAGTATTTT
CDR3aa: CASSQERGRDTQYF
len: 14
d_gene: TRBD2
j_gene: TRBJ2-3
v_gene: TRBV4-2
abundance: few

CDR3nt: TGTGCCAGAGAGACCTACGAGCAGTACTTC
CDR3aa: CARETYEQYF
len: 10
d_gene: NA
j_gene: TRBJ2-7
v_gene: TRBV28
abundance: many

CDR3nt: TGTGCCTGGAGTCCGGACGGTCGCTCTGGAAACACCATATATTTT
CDR3aa: CAWSPDGRSGNTIYF
len: 15
d_gene: NA
j_gene: TRBJ1-3
v_gene: TRBV30
abundance: many

CDR3nt: TGTGCCAGCAGCGTAGGTTCAGGGGGCTCCAGCTCTGGAAACACCATATATTTT
CDR3aa: CASSVGSGGSSSGNTIYF
len: 18
d_gene: TRBD1
j_gene: TRBJ1-3
v_gene: TRBV9
abundance: few

CDR3nt: TGTGCCTGGAGTTTGGGGGGCAGAAACGGGGAGCTGTTTTTT
CDR3aa: CAWSLGGRNGELFF
len: 14
d_gene: NA
j_gene: TRBJ2-2
v_gene: TRBV30
abundance: NA

CDR3nt: TGTGCCAGCAGCTTACTAGCGGGGGCCCGGGATGAGCAGTTCTTC
CDR3aa: CASSLLAGARDEQFF
len: 15
d_gene: TRBD2
j_gene: TRBJ2-1
v_gene: TRBV7-2
abundance: NA

CDR3nt: TGCAGCGTTGAATTGGTTGGAGAGCAGTACTTC
CDR3aa: CSVELVGEQYF
len: 11
d_gene: NA
j_gene: TRBJ2-7
v_gene: TRBV29-1
abundance: many

CDR3nt: TGTGCCAGCGGAAAATATGAGCAGTTCTTC
CDR3aa: CASGKYEQFF
len: 10
d_gene: NA
j_gene: TRBJ2-1
v_gene: TRBV2
abundance: NA

CDR3nt: TGCGCCAGCAAACCAGGGGTGCGCACAGATACGCAGTATTTT
CDR3aa: CASKPGVRTDTQYF
len: 14
d_gene: NA
j_gene: TRBJ2-3
v_gene: TRBV5-1
abundance: many

CDR3nt: TGTGCCAGCAGCGATCTCCGGACGGGCTATGGCTACACCTTC
CDR3aa: CASSDLRTGYGYTF
len: 14
d_gene: NA
j_gene: TRBJ1-2
v_gene: TRBV7-9
abundance: NA

CDR3nt: TGCGCCAGCAGCCAAGGTCCGGGACAGGGGTACAAGGGCTACACCTTC
CDR3aa: CASSQGPGQGYKGYTF
len: 16
d_gene: TRBD1
j_gene: TRBJ1-2
v_gene: TRBV4-1
abundance: few

CDR3nt: TGTGCCAGCAGTTACCAGGAGAATCAGCCCCAGCATTTT
CDR3aa: CASSYQENQPQHF
len: 13
d_gene: NA
j_gene: TRBJ1-5
v_gene: TRBV6-5
abundance: NA

CDR3nt: TGTGCCAGCAGCAACGGGGGAGCCCTCCAAGGGGAGACCCAGTACTTC
CDR3aa: CASSNGGALQGETQYF
len: 16
d_gene: NA
j_gene: TRBJ2-5
v_gene: TRBV28
abundance: NA

CDR3nt: TGTGCCAGCAGCCAAGGCCAAGGGGCGGGGGAGTACAATGAGCAGTTCTTC
CDR3aa: CASSQGQGAGEYNEQFF
len: 17
d_gene: TRBD2
j_gene: TRBJ2-1
v_gene: TRBV4-2
abundance: few

CDR3nt: TGTGCCAGCAGCCGACTGGCCTACGGGGCAGATACGCAGTATTTT
CDR3aa: CASSRLAYGADTQYF
len: 15
d_gene: NA
j_gene: TRBJ2-3
v_gene: TRBV7-2
abundance: few

CDR3nt: TGTGCCTGGACCTTGGGGAGGAACTATGGCTACACCTTC
CDR3aa: CAWTLGRNYGYTF
len: 13
d_gene: NA
j_gene: TRBJ1-2
v_gene: TRBV30
abundance: NA

CDR3nt: TGTGCCTGGAGTCTCGGGTCGTCGAGAGGAAACACCATATATTTT
CDR3aa: CAWSLGSSRGNTIYF
len: 15
d_gene: NA
j_gene: TRBJ1-3
v_gene: TRBV30
abundance: NA

CDR3nt: TGTGCCAGCAGCGAAGGGACAGCTCGCTCCTACGAGCAGTACTTC
CDR3aa: CASSEGTARSYEQYF
len: 15
d_gene: TRBD1
j_gene: TRBJ2-7
v_gene: TRBV6-1
abundance: few

CDR3nt: TGTGCCTGGAGATCCAAGGGACAGGATAGCAATCAGCCCCAGCATTTT
CDR3aa: CAWRSKGQDSNQPQHF
len: 16
d_gene: TRBD1
j_gene: TRBJ1-5
v_gene: TRBV30
abundance: few

CDR3nt: TGTGCCAGCAGCTTGTACAGGGACGGCTACAATGAGCAGTTCTTC
CDR3aa: CASSLYRDGYNEQFF
len: 15
d_gene: NA
j_gene: TRBJ2-1
v_gene: TRBV5-4
abundance: NA

CDR3nt: TGTGCCAGCACCCGAACGGGGGAGCGCACAGATACGCAGTATTTT
CDR3aa: CASTRTGERTDTQYF
len: 15
d_gene: NA
j_gene: TRBJ2-3
v_gene: TRBV9
abundance: few

CDR3nt: TGTGCCTGGAGTGTAGGGACAGCTAGCAATCAGCCCCAGCATTTT
CDR3aa: CAWSVGTASNQPQHF
len: 15
d_gene: TRBD1
j_gene: TRBJ1-5
v_gene: TRBV30
abundance: many

CDR3nt: TGTGCCTGGAGTGTAACGGGGGGCCTTCAAGAGACCCAGTACTTC
CDR3aa: CAWSVTGGLQETQYF
len: 15
d_gene: NA
j_gene: TRBJ2-5
v_gene: TRBV30
abundance: NA

CDR3nt: TGCGCCAGCAGCGGACAGGGGAGGGGAGCGAACACTGAAGCTTTCTTT
CDR3aa: CASSGQGRGANTEAFF
len: 16
d_gene: TRBD1
j_gene: TRBJ1-1
v_gene: TRBV5-1
abundance: few

CDR3nt: TGTGCCAGCAGCGTAGGAGAGGGTTTAGGGACTGAAGCTTTCTTT
CDR3aa: CASSVGEGLGTEAFF
len: 15
d_gene: NA
j_gene: TRBJ1-1
v_gene: TRBV9
abundance: once

CDR3nt: TGTGCCAGCAGTTTCCACAGGGAAGGCTACACCTTC
CDR3aa: CASSFHREGYTF
len: 12
d_gene: NA
j_gene: TRBJ1-2
v_gene: TRBV28
abundance: NA

CDR3nt: TGTGCCAGCAGCCTCCCCTTCCGTCGGGGTGGATATGACGGGGAGCTGTTTTTT
CDR3aa: CASSLPFRRGGYDGELFF
len: 18
d_gene: NA
j_gene: TRBJ2-2
v_gene: TRBV5-5
abundance: NA

CDR3nt: TGTGCCAGCAGCGCGGGACCCGGGGAGCTGTTTTTT
CDR3aa: CASSAGPGELFF
len: 12
d_gene: NA
j_gene: TRBJ2-2
v_gene: TRBV5-4
abundance: NA

CDR3nt: TGTGCCAGCAGCTTAGAGGCCATGAACACTGAAGCTTTCTTT
CDR3aa: CASSLEAMNTEAFF
len: 14
d_gene: NA
j_gene: TRBJ1-1
v_gene: TRBV7-6
abundance: many

CDR3nt: TGTGCCAGCAGCGTAGGTCCAGGCTGGAACACCGGGGAGCTGTTTTTT
CDR3aa: CASSVGPGWNTGELFF
len: 16
d_gene: NA
j_gene: TRBJ2-2
v_gene: TRBV9
abundance: few

CDR3nt: TGTGCCAGCAGCGTAGGCAGGGACGCCTATAATTCACCCCTCCACTTT
CDR3aa: CASSVGRDAYNSPLHF
len: 16
d_gene: NA
j_gene: TRBJ1-6
v_gene: TRBV9
abundance: few

CDR3nt: TGTGCCAGCGGGAAGTACCAAGAGACCCAGTACTTC
CDR3aa: CASGKYQETQYF
len: 12
d_gene: NA
j_gene: TRBJ2-5
v_gene: TRBV7-2
abundance: few

CDR3nt: TGTGCCAGCAGCTTGGCCTCCGGGGGCTATGGCTACACCTTC
CDR3aa: CASSLASGGYGYTF
len: 14
d_gene: NA
j_gene: TRBJ1-2
v_gene: TRBV5-4
abundance: NA

CDR3nt: TGTGCCAGCAGCGCAGACAGTAATCGGTACTCACCCCTCCACTTT
CDR3aa: CASSADSNRYSPLHF
len: 15
d_gene: NA
j_gene: TRBJ1-6
v_gene: TRBV9
abundance: few

CDR3nt: TGTGCCAGCAGATGGGGGAACACCATATATTTT
CDR3aa: CASRWGNTIYF
len: 11
d_gene: NA
j_gene: TRBJ1-3
v_gene: TRBV7-9
abundance: few

CDR3nt: TGTGCCAGTAGTATACAGGGCGGGGTGAGCAATCAGCCCCAGCATTTT
CDR3aa: CASSIQGGVSNQPQHF
len: 16
d_gene: NA
j_gene: TRBJ1-5
v_gene: TRBV19
abundance: NA

CDR3nt: TGTGCCAGCAGCTTAGGTAGCGGGGGGTTGTCCTACAATGAGCAGTTCTTC
CDR3aa: CASSLGSGGLSYNEQFF
len: 17
d_gene: TRBD2
j_gene: TRBJ2-1
v_gene: TRBV11-2
abundance: NA

CDR3nt: TGTGCCAGCAGCTTCCACACCGGGACAGGCACAGCAGATACGCAGTATTTT
CDR3aa: CASSFHTGTGTADTQYF
len: 17
d_gene: TRBD1
j_gene: TRBJ2-3
v_gene: TRBV9
abundance: NA

CDR3nt: TGTGCCAGCGGTAGCCAGATCCGGACAGCGCAGTATTTT
CDR3aa: CASGSQIRTAQYF
len: 13
d_gene: NA
j_gene: TRBJ2-3
v_gene: TRBV27
abundance: NA

CDR3nt: TGTGCCAGCAGCCGCCGGACAGGGAATAACGAGCAGTACTTC
CDR3aa: CASSRRTGNNEQYF
len: 14
d_gene: TRBD1
j_gene: TRBJ2-7
v_gene: TRBV7-9
abundance: NA

CDR3nt: TGTGCCAGCAGCCGTACCGGGACAGGATACGAGCAGTACTTC
CDR3aa: CASSRTGTGYEQYF
len: 14
d_gene: TRBD1
j_gene: TRBJ2-7
v_gene: TRBV7-9
abundance: NA

CDR3nt: TGTGCCAGCACCGGGACTGGGGCCAACGTCCTGACTTTC
CDR3aa: CASTGTGANVLTF
len: 13
d_gene: NA
j_gene: TRBJ2-6
v_gene: TRBV6-1
abundance: few

CDR3nt: TGTGCCAGCAGCGTAAGCGGATCTTTCGGTAATGAGCAGTTCTTC
CDR3aa: CASSVSGSFGNEQFF
len: 15
d_gene: NA
j_gene: TRBJ2-1
v_gene: TRBV9
abundance: few

CDR3nt: TGCGCCAGCAGCTTATCCGGAGAGGGGTCGGGAATTGATGAGCAGTTCTTC
CDR3aa: CASSLSGEGSGIDEQFF
len: 17
d_gene: NA
j_gene: TRBJ2-1
v_gene: TRBV5-1
abundance: NA